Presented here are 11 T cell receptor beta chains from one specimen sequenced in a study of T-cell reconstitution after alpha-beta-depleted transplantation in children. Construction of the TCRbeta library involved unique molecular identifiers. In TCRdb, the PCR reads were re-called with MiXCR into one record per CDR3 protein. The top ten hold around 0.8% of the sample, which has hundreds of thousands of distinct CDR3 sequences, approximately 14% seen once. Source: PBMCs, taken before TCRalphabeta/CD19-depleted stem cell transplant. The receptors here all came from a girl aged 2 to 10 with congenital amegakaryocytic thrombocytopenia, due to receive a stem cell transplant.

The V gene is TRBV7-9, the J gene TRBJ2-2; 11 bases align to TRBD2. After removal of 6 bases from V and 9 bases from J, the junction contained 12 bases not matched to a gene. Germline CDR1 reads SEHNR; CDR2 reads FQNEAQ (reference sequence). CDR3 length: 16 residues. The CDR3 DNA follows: TGTGCCAGCAGTCCCACTAGCGGGAGTTTCTACCGGGAGCTGTTTTTT. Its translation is CASSPTSGSFYRELFF.

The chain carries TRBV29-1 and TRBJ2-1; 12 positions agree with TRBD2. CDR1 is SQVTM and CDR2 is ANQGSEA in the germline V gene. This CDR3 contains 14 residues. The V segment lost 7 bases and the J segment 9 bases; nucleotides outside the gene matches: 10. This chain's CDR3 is CSAETSGSKSEQFF. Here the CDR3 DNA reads TGCAGCGCAGAGACTAGCGGGAGTAAGAGTGAGCAGTTCTTC.

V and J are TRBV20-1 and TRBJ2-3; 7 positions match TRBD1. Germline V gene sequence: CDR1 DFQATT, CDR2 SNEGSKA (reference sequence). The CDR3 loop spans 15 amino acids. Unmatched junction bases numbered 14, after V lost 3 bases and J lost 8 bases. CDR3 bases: TGCAGTGCTAGCCCCCCGGGGACAGCCCTCCGTACGCAGTATTTT. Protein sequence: CSASPPGTALRTQYF.

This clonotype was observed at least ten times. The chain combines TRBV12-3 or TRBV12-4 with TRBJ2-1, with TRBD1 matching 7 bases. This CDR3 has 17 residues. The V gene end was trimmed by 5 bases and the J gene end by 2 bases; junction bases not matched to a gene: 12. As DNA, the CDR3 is TGTGCCAGCAGTCCCTCTGACAGGGTGTACCCCTACAATGAGCAGTTCTTC. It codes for CASSPSDRVYPYNEQFF.

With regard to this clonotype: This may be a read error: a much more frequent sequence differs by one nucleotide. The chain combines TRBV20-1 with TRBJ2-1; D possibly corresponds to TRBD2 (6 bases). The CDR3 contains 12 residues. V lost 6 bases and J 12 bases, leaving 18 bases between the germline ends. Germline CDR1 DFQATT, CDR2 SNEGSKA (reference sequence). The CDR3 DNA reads TGCAGTGCCGGGACTGGGAATGATGTGCAGTTCTTC. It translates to CSAGTGNDVQFF.

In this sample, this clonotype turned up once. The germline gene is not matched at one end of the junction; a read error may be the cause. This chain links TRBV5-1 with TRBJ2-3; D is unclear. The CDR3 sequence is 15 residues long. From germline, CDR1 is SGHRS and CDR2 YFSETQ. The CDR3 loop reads CASSSRRPNTDTQCF. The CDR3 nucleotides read TGCGCCAGCAGCTCTAGACGGCCGAACACAGATACGCAGTGTTTT.

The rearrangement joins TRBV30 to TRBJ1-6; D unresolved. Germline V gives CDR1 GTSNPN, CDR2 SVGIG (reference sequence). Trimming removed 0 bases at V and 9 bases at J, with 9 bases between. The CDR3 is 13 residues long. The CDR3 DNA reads TGTGCCTGGAGTGTACACGACGCTTCACCCCTCCACTTT. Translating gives CAWSVHDASPLHF.

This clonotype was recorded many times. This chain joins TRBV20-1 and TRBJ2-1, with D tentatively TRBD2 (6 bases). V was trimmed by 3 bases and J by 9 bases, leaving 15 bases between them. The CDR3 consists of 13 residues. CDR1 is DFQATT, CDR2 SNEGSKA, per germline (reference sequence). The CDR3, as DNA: TGCAGTGCTAGTGGGTCGGGAGCCCGTGAGCAGTTCTTC. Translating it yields CSASGSGAREQFF.

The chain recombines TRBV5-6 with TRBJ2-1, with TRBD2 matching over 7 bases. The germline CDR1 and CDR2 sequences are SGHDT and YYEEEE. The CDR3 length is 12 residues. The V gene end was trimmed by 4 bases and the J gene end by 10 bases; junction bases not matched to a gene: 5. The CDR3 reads CASSPGLREQFF. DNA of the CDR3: TGTGCCAGCAGCCCGGGACTACGAGAGCAGTTCTTC.

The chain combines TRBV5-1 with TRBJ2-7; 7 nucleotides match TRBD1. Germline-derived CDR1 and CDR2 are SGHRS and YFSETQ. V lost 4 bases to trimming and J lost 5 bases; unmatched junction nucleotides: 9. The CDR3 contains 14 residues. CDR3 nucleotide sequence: TGCGCCAGCAGCCCCGGGACAGACGACAACGAGCAGTACTTC. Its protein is CASSPGTDDNEQYF.

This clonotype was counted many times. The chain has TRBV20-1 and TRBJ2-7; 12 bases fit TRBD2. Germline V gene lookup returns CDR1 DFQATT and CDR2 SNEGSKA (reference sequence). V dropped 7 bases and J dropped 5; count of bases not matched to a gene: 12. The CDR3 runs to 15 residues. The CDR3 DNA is TGCAGTGTCCAGAGCCGACTAGCGGGAGCTAACGAGCAGTACTTC. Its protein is CSVQSRLAGANEQYF.